These T cell receptor beta chains were read from a single sample in a study of blood T cell repertoires in COVID-19. The data were produced by immunoSEQ multiplex PCR, yet TCRdb's version contains in-frame clones alone and is incomplete. The sample has 200,000 to 250,000 clones, about 90% seen once. Sequencing was carried out using PBMCs or T cells enriched from blood (not recorded which). The receptor source for this set is a man aged 25-45 years who had been exposed to COVID-19. The CDR3 runs from the conserved cysteine through the conserved F or W. A D gene is named only where the DNA matches it firmly. Clone size is stated in some rows and not others, as once, few, many or a class when expanded.

TRBJ2-7	-	TRBV14	-	TGTGCCAGCAGCCGATACAGGGACTCCTACGAGCAGTACTTC	CASSRYRDSYEQYF
TRBJ1-4	TRBD1	TRBV5-6	few	TGTGCCAGCAGCTTGGACAGGGGGGTTGAAAAACTGTTTTTT	CASSLDRGVEKLFF
TRBJ2-7	TRBD1	TRBV13	-	TGTGCCAGCAGCCAGCCCGGGACAGGGTCGGTGGAGCAGTACTTC	CASSQPGTGSVEQYF
TRBJ1-1	-	TRBV7-9	-	TGTGCCAGCACCCAACTATCGATTGAAGCTTTCTTT	CASTQLSIEAFF
TRBJ2-7	-	TRBV7-9	-	TGTGCCAGCAGCTTTATAGGACAACCCTACGAGCAGTACTTC	CASSFIGQPYEQYF
TRBJ1-4	TRBD1	TRBV4-1	-	TGCGCCAGCAGCCAAGGTAGTCAGGGGGCAAGGGAAAAACTGTTTTTT	CASSQGSQGAREKLFF
TRBJ1-5	TRBD1	TRBV4-1	-	TGCGCCAGCAGCCAAGAAAGACAGGGTAATCAGCCCCAGCATTTT	CASSQERQGNQPQHF
TRBJ1-6	TRBD1	TRBV30	-	TGTGCCTGGAGCTCCGGGACAGGGAACTCACCCCTCCACTTT	CAWSSGTGNSPLHF
TRBJ1-5	TRBD1	TRBV5-1	-	TGCGCCAGCAGCCGACAGGGGGCCGGTCAGCCCCAGCATTTT	CASSRQGAGQPQHF
TRBJ2-7	TRBD2	TRBV6-5	-	TGTGCCAGCAGTTCACAAGCGGGGGGCCTTTACGAGCAGTACTTC	CASSSQAGGLYEQYF
TRBJ1-4	TRBD1	TRBV5-6	-	TGTGCCAGCAGCGTCGGGACAGGGTGGGAAAAACTGTTTTTT	CASSVGTGWEKLFF
TRBJ1-6	-	TRBV3-1/TRBV3-2	-	TGTGCCAGTTCACACCCACAGGTCTCAACCCTCCACTTT	CASSHPQVSTLHF
TRBJ1-1	TRBD1	TRBV19	-	TGTGCCAGCATGGACAGGGGGATGAACACTGAAGCTTTCTTT	CASMDRGMNTEAFF
TRBJ2-3	TRBD2	TRBV30	-	TGTGCCTGGAGTGGAGCGGGGGGGCGGACGCAGTATTTT	CAWSGAGGRTQYF
TRBJ2-7	TRBD2	TRBV6-4	-	TGTGCCAGCATCGGGGAGGGTTCCCACGAGCAGTACTTC	CASIGEGSHEQYF
TRBJ2-2	TRBD2	TRBV5-6	-	TGTGCCAGCAGCCGAGCTAGCGGGTGGAACACCGGGGAGCTGTTTTTT	CASSRASGWNTGELFF
TRBJ1-6	-	TRBV30	-	TGTGCCTGGAGTGTGAACGGTTATAATTCACCCCTCCACTTT	CAWSVNGYNSPLHF
TRBJ2-5	TRBD2	TRBV6-1	-	TGTGCCAGCAGTGAAGAGGCTAGCGGGGGGGCATGGGAGACCCAGTACTTC	CASSEEASGGAWETQYF
TRBJ2-5	TRBD2	TRBV5-6	-	TGTGCCAGCAGCTTGGAGATTAGCGGGGGGGCAGGTGAGACCCAGTACTTC	CASSLEISGGAGETQYF
TRBJ2-2	-	TRBV5-1	-	TGCGCCAGCAGCTTGGGATCCGGCGGGACCTACACCGGGGAGCTGTTTTTT	CASSLGSGGTYTGELFF
TRBJ2-3	-	TRBV14	once	TGTGCCAGCAGCCGACGGGACTCACCCTGGGGTACGCAGTATTTT	CASSRRDSPWGTQYF
TRBJ1-1	-	TRBV18	-	TGTGCCAGCTTAATCCCGAACACTGAAGCTTTCTTT	CASLIPNTEAFF
TRBJ1-5	TRBD1	TRBV19	-	TGTGCCAGTAGTAAGGGACAGGTCAATCAGCCCCAGCATTTT	CASSKGQVNQPQHF
TRBJ1-1	TRBD1	TRBV7-9	-	TGTGCCAGCAGCTTCGGACAGGGCTACACTGAAGCTTTCTTT	CASSFGQGYTEAFF
TRBJ1-4	-	TRBV2	few	TGTGCCAGCAGTGGCAGTACAGGGATCACAAATGAAAAACTGTTTTTT	CASSGSTGITNEKLFF
TRBJ2-7	-	TRBV3-1/TRBV3-2	-	TGTGCCAGCAGCCAAGATGCGGCCCCCTACGAGCAGTACTTC	CASSQDAAPYEQYF
TRBJ2-6	-	TRBV9	-	TGTGCCAGCAGCGTTAACAGGCCCTCTGGGGCCAACGTCCTGACTTTC	CASSVNRPSGANVLTF
TRBJ2-5	TRBD1	TRBV18	-	TGTGCCAGCTCACCTCCCCTTCCGCTACCGGGACAGCCCTCCCAAGAGACCCAGTACTTC	CASSPPLPLPGQPSQETQYF
TRBJ1-2	TRBD1	TRBV9	-	TGTGCCAGCGGGGGGACAGGGGAGTATGGCTACACCTTC	CASGGTGEYGYTF
TRBJ2-1	-	TRBV4-3	-	TGCGCCAGCAGCCTCGGATGGGCCCCCTACAATGAGCAGTTCTTC	CASSLGWAPYNEQFF
TRBJ2-1	TRBD1	TRBV5-1	-	TGCGCCAGTAACCCGACAGGGGTCGGCAATGAGCAGTTCTTC	CASNPTGVGNEQFF
TRBJ2-1	-	TRBV5-5	-	TGTGCCAGCAGCGCTGACTCCTCTAGGAATGAGCAGTTCTTC	CASSADSSRNEQFF
TRBJ1-1	-	TRBV5-1	-	TGCGCCAGCAGCTCGGATGGGGGGATGAACACTGAAGCTTTCTTT	CASSSDGGMNTEAFF
TRBJ1-1	-	TRBV2	-	TGTGCCAGCCGGGGGGCTGAAGCTTTCTTT	CASRGAEAFF
TRBJ1-2	TRBD1	TRBV30	once	TGTGCCTGGAGCGAAATCGCCGGGACAGGGGCCTATGGCTACACCTTC	CAWSEIAGTGAYGYTF
TRBJ2-1	TRBD2	TRBV3-1/TRBV3-2	-	TGTGCCAGCAGCCAGTCGAGTGGGCTAGCGGGGTACAATGAGCAGTTCTTC	CASSQSSGLAGYNEQFF
TRBJ2-5	-	TRBV6-5	-	TGTGCCAGCAGTTACTCGATAGCGCACAGGGCAGAGACCCAGTACTTC	CASSYSIAHRAETQYF
TRBJ1-4	-	TRBV15	-	TGTGCCACCAGCAGAGACCCCGGGGGGTTCCCGGGTGAAAAACTGTTTTTT	CATSRDPGGFPGEKLFF
TRBJ2-1	TRBD2	TRBV14	-	TGTGCCAGCAGCCCGAGCAGACTAGCGGGGGTTGAGCAGTTCTTC	CASSPSRLAGVEQFF
TRBJ1-3	-	TRBV6-5	-	TGTGCCAGCAGTTACGAGGGGACTACTGGAAACACCATATATTTT	CASSYEGTTGNTIYF
TRBJ2-3	TRBD2	TRBV9	-	TGTGCCAGCAGCCCTGAGGAGGATAGCGGGATCGATACGCAGTATTTT	CASSPEEDSGIDTQYF
TRBJ2-7	TRBD2	TRBV27	-	TGTGCCAGCAGTCGAAGGACTAGCGGGGTGTACGAGCAGTACTTC	CASSRRTSGVYEQYF
TRBJ2-3	-	TRBV5-6	-	TGTGCCAGCAGCTCCATGGGTTCCCGGACGGAGGCAGATACGCAGTATTTT	CASSSMGSRTEADTQYF
TRBJ1-2	TRBD1	TRBV18	-	TGTGCCAGCTCACCGGACAGGGTTTATGGCTACACCTTC	CASSPDRVYGYTF
TRBJ2-2	-	TRBV19	-	TGTGCCAGTAGTATAGGCCAGGGGGGTACCGGGGAGCTGTTTTTT	CASSIGQGGTGELFF
TRBJ1-5	TRBD1	TRBV19	-	TGTGCCAGTAGTATTTTTGGGAGACAGGGGCGTCAGCCCCAGCATTTT	CASSIFGRQGRQPQHF
TRBJ1-6	TRBD1	TRBV7-9	-	TGTGCCAGCAGCCCAGGGGGACTTGTTAATTCACCCCTCCACTTT	CASSPGGLVNSPLHF
TRBJ1-1	-	TRBV5-4	-	TGTGCCAGCAGCTTGACTGGGAACACTGAAGCTTTCTTT	CASSLTGNTEAFF
TRBJ1-3	TRBD1	TRBV9	-	TGTGCCAGCAGCTTTTTAGGGGACAGCTCCGGAAACACCATATATTTT	CASSFLGDSSGNTIYF
TRBJ1-6	TRBD1	TRBV7-9	-	TGTGCCACATCCCGGACAGGGAGTGATTCACCCCTCCACTTT	CATSRTGSDSPLHF
TRBJ2-5	TRBD2	TRBV25-1	once	TGTGCCAGCAGTGGGGGCCCGGGGGGAGAAGAGACCCAGTACTTC	CASSGGPGGEETQYF
TRBJ2-1	-	TRBV18	-	TGTGCCAGCTCACCAGCCATTAGCTCCTACAATGAGCAGTTCTTC	CASSPAISSYNEQFF
TRBJ1-2	-	TRBV10-1	few	TGCGCCAGCAGTGAGTCGAATAACTATCCGGAGAACTATGGCTACACCTTC	CASSESNNYPENYGYTF
TRBJ1-1	TRBD1	TRBV6-1	-	TGTGCCAGCAGTGAACGGGACAGGAACACTGAAGCTTTCTTT	CASSERDRNTEAFF